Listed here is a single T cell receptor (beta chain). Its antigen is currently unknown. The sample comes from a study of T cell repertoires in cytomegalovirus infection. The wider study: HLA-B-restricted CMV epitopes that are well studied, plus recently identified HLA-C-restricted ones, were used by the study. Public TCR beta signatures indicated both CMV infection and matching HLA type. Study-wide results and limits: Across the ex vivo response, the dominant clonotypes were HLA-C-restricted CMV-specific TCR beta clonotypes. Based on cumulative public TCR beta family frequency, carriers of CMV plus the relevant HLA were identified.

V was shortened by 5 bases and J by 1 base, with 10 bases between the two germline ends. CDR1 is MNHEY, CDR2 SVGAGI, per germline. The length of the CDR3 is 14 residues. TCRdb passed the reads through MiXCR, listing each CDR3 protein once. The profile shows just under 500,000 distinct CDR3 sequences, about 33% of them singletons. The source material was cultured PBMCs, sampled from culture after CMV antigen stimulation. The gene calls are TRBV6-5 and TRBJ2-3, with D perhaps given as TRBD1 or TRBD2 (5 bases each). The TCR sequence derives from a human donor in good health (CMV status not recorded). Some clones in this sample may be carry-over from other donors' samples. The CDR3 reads CASSDRDGTDTQYF. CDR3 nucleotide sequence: TGTGCCAGCAGTGACCGGGACGGCACAGATACGCAGTATTTT.